This T cell receptor (beta chain) came from a study of blood T cell repertoires in COVID-19. At the level of the study: COVID-19 samples, acute and convalescent, were from the United States, Italy and Spain. Sources were T cells, B-cell-depleted T cells, or PBMCs; the material itself was cDNA or gDNA.

As originally analysed: For nucleated cells, counts were estimated from reference gene primer amplification. Profiling relied on immunoSEQ multiplex PCR, and the TCRdb table lists in-frame clones only, not all of them. The V and J calls and clone size are taken from that table; D and trimming were inferred from the DNA. The data hold about 280,000 clones, with approximately 86% observed a single time. What was sequenced was peripheral blood. This sequence originates from a man younger than 35 with active or convalescent COVID-19.

The CDR3 sequence is CASSLGSQNHEQFF. The CDR3 coding sequence is TGTGCCAGCAGCTTGGGATCCCAGAACCATGAGCAGTTCTTC. The J gene is TRBJ2-1, the V gene TRBV5-4; the D is unclear. Germline V gene sequence: CDR1 SGHNT, CDR2 YYREEE (reference sequence). The CDR3 is 14 residues long. V was trimmed by 0 bases and J by 8 bases, leaving 12 bases between them.